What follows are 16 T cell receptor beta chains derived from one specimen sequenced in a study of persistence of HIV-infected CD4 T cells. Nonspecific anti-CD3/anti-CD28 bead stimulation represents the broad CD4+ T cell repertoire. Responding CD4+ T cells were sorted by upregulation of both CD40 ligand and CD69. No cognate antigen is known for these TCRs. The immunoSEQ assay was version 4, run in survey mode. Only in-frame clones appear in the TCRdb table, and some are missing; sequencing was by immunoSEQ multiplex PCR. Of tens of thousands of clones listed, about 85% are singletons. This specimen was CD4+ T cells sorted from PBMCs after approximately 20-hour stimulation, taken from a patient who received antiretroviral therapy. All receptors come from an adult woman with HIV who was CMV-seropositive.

CDR3 coding DNA: TGTGCCAGCAGCTCCGCTACTAACTATGGCTACACCTTC. Its translation is CASSSATNYGYTF. The gene calls are TRBV5-6 and TRBJ1-2; D is unresolved. V lost 3 bases to trimming and J lost 0 bases, with 6 bases between them. The CDR3 runs to 13 residues. CDR1 SGHDT and CDR2 YYEEEE come from the germline V gene.

CDR3 loop: CASSRGTPGSNKPSGANVLTF. The CDR3 DNA reads TGTGCCAGCAGCCGCGGGACACCTGGTTCCAATAAGCCTTCTGGGGCCAACGTCCTGACTTTC. This chain uses TRBV2 with TRBJ2-6; D might be TRBD1 or TRBD2, each matching 6 bases. V was clipped by 6 bases and J by 1 base, with 28 bases between them. The CDR3 runs 21 residues. Looked up from germline, CDR1 is SNHLY and CDR2 is FYNNEI. Variable domain in full (rest from reference TRBV2 and TRBJ2-6): EPEVTQTPSHQVTQMGQEVILRCVPISNHLYFYWYRQILGQKVEFLVSFYNNEISEKSEIFDDQFSVERPDGSNFTLKIRSTKLEDSAMYFCASSRGTPGSNKPSGANVLTFGAGSRLTVL.

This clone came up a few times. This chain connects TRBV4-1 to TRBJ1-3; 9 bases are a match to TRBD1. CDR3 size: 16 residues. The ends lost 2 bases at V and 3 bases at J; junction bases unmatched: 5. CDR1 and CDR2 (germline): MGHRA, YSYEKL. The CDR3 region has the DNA TGCGCCAGCAGCCAAAGGGGACAGGGCTTTGGAAACACCATATATTTT. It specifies CASSQRGQGFGNTIYF.

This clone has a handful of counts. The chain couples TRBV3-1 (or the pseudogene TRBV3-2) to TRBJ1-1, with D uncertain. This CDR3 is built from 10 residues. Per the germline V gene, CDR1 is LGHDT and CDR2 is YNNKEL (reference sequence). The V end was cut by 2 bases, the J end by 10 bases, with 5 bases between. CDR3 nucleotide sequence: TGTGCCAGCAGCCAACGGGGAGCTTTCTTT. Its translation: CASSQRGAFF.

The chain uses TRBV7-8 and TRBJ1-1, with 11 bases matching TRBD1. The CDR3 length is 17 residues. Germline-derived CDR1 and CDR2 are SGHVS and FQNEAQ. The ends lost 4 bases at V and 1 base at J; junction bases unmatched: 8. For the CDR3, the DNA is TGTGCCAGCAGCTCGAGGACAGGGGGCGCCAGGAACACTGAAGCTTTCTTT. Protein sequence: CASSSRTGGARNTEAFF.

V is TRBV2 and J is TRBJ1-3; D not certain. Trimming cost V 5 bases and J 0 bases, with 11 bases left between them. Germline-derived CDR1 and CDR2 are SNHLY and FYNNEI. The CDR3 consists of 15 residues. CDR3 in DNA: TGTGCCAGCAGTTCAGACGTTAGCTCTGGAAACACCATATATTTT. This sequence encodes CASSSDVSSGNTIYF.

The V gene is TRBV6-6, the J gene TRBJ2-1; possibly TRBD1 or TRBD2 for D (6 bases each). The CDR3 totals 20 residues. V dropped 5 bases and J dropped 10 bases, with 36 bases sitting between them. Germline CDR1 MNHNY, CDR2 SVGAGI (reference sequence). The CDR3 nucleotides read TGTGCCAGCAGTCCCCTACGGGCTGGAGTTCGGGGGCGCGGAAGTGGCGAGCAGTTCTTC. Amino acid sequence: CASSPLRAGVRGRGSGEQFF.

As DNA, the CDR3 is TGCGCCAGCAGCTTGGAGGGCAGCCAGGGAGGGCCCCAGCATTTT. The encoded protein is CASSLEGSQGGPQHF. This chain joins TRBV5-1 and TRBJ1-5, with D perhaps TRBD1 (5 bases). The CDR3 is 15 residues long. Looked up from germline, CDR1 is SGHRS and CDR2 is YFSETQ. V lost 0 bases, J lost 9 bases, and 16 bases lay in between.

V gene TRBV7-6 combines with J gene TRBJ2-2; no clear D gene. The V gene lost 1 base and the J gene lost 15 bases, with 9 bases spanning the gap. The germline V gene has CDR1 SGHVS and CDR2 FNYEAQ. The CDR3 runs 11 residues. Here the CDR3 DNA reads TGTGCCAGCAGCTTAGGAAGGGCGGTGTTTTTT. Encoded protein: CASSLGRAVFF. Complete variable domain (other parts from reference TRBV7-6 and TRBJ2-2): GAGVSQSPRYKVTKRGQDVALRCDPISGHVSLYWYRQALGQGPEFLTYFNYEAQQDKSGLPNDRFSAERPEGSISTLTIQRTEQRDSAMYRCASSLGRAVFFGEGSRLTVL.

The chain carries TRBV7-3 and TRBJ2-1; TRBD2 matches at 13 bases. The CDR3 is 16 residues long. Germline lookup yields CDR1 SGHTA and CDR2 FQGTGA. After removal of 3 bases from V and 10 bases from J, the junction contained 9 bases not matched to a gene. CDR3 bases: TGTGCCAGCAGCTTGCCCTTACTAGCGGGGGGGCGAGAGCAGTTCTTC. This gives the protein CASSLPLLAGGREQFF.

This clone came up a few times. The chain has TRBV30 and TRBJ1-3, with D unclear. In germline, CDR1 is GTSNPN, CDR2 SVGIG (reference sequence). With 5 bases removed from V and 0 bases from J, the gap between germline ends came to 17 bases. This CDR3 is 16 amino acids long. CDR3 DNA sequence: TGTGCCTGGGAGCCAGCGGCCGCAAGCTCTGGAAACACCATATATTTT. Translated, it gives CAWEPAAASSGNTIYF.

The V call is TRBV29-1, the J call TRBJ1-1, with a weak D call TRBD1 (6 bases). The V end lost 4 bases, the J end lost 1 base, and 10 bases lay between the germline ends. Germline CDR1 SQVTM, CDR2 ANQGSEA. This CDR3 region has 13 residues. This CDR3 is CSVGEQGNTEAFF. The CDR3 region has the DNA TGCAGCGTTGGAGAACAGGGGAACACTGAAGCTTTCTTT.

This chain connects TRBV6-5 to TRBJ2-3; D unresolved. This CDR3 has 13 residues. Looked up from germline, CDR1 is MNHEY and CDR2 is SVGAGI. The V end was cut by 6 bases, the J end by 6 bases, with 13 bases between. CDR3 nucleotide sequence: TGTGCCAGCAGCCAGAACCTCGGGGATACGCAGTATTTT. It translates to CASSQNLGDTQYF.

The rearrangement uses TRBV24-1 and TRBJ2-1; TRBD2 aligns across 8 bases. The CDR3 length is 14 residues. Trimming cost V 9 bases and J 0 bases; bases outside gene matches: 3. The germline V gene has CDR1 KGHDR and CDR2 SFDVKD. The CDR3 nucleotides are TGTGCCACCGGACTAGCAGGCTCCTACAATGAGCAGTTCTTC. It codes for CATGLAGSYNEQFF.

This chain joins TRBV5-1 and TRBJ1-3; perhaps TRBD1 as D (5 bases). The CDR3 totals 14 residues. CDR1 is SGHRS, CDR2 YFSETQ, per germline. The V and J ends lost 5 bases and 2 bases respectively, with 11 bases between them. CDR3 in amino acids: CASRSGLTGNTIYF. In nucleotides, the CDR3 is TGCGCCAGCAGATCAGGGCTCACTGGAAACACCATATATTTT.

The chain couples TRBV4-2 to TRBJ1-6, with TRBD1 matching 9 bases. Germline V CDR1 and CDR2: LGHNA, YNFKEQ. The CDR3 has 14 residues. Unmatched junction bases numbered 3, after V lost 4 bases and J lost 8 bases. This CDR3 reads CASSLRTGDSPLHF. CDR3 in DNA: TGTGCCAGCAGCCTTAGGACAGGGGATTCACCCCTCCACTTT.